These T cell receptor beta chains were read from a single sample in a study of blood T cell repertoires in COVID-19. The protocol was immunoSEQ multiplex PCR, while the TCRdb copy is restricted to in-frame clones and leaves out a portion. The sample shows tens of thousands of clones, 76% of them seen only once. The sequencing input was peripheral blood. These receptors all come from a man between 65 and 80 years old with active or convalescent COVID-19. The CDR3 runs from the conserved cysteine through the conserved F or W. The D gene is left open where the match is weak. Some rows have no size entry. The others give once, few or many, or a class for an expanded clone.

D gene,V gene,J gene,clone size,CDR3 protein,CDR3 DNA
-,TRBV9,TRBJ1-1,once,CASSKGGNTEAFF,TGTGCCAGCAGCAAAGGGGGGAACACTGAAGCTTTCTTT
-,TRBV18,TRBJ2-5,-,CASSPPEEYSSGTQYF,TGTGCCAGCTCACCACCCGAGGAATACTCTTCGGGGACCCAGTACTTC
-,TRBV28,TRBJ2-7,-,CASSSPAGIEHEQYF,TGTGCCAGCAGTTCTCCGGCCGGGATTGAGCACGAGCAGTACTTC
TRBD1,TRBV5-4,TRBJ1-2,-,CASSRLDRGQGGYTF,TGTGCCAGCAGCAGATTAGACAGGGGGCAGGGTGGCTACACCTTC
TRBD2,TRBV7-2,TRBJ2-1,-,CASSWQRGMGNEQFF,TGTGCCAGCAGTTGGCAGCGGGGGATGGGCAATGAGCAGTTCTTC
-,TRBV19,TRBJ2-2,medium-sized,CASKPRANTGELFF,TGTGCCAGTAAGCCCCGGGCGAACACCGGGGAGCTGTTTTTT
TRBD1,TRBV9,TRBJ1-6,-,CASSSGTGTSGSPLHF,TGTGCCAGCAGCTCCGGGACAGGGACTTCGGGTTCACCCCTCCACTTT
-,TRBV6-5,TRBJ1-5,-,CASSSGLNQPQHF,TGTGCCAGCAGTAGCGGTCTAAATCAGCCCCAGCATTTT
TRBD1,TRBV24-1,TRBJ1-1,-,CARTGPFEAFF,TGTGCCCGGACAGGCCCTTTTGAAGCTTTCTTT
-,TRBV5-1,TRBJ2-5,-,CASSLRIGSETQYF,TGCGCCAGCAGCTTGAGGATCGGGTCAGAGACCCAGTACTTC
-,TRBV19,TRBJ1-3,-,CASSPTGDTIYF,TGTGCCAGTAGCCCGACCGGAGACACCATATATTTT
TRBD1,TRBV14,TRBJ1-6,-,CASSPLGQGRNSPLHF,TGTGCCAGCAGCCCCTTAGGACAGGGGAGAAATTCACCCCTCCACTTT
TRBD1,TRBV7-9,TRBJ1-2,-,CASSRGTANYGYTF,TGTGCCAGCAGCAGGGGGACAGCTAACTATGGCTACACCTTC
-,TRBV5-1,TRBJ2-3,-,CASSSGRTDTQYF,TGCGCCAGCAGTTCCGGTCGCACAGATACGCAGTATTTT
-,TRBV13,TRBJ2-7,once,CASSSTGGSDEQYF,TGTGCCAGCAGCTCAACCGGAGGATCGGACGAGCAGTACTTC
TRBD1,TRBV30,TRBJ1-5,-,CAWSGTGDQPQHF,TGTGCCTGGAGCGGGACAGGGGATCAGCCCCAGCATTTT
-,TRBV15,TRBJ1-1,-,CATSRDNGQREAFF,TGTGCCACCAGCAGAGACAACGGACAGCGTGAAGCTTTCTTT
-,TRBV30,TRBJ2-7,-,CAWRQDGEQYF,TGTGCCTGGAGACAGGACGGCGAGCAGTACTTC
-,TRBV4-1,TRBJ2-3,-,CASSQAGFTDTQYF,TGCGCCAGCAGCCAAGCGGGGTTTACAGATACGCAGTATTTT
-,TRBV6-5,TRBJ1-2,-,CASTNRIIGYTF,TGTGCCAGCACCAATAGAATTATAGGCTACACCTTC
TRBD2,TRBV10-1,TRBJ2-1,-,CAKRSLRSLAGGPSYNEQFF,TGCGCCAAACGTTCATTGAGAAGCCTAGCGGGGGGGCCCTCCTACAATGAGCAGTTCTTC
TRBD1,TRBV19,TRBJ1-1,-,CASSIGQGASTEAFF,TGTGCCAGTAGTATAGGACAGGGGGCCAGCACTGAAGCTTTCTTT
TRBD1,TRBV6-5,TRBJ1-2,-,CASSYSDRALGGYTF,TGTGCCAGCAGTTACTCGGACAGGGCCCTAGGAGGCTACACCTTC
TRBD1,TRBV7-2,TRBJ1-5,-,CASSLVGTGVGGAQHF,TGTGCCAGCAGCTTAGTTGGGACAGGGGTCGGGGGGGCCCAGCATTTT
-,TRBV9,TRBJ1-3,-,CASSAPGFRGGNTIYF,TGTGCCAGCAGCGCCCCCGGTTTCAGGGGTGGAAACACCATATATTTT
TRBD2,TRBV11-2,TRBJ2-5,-,CASTPQRGGQETQYF,TGTGCCAGCACCCCCCAGCGGGGGGGCCAAGAGACCCAGTACTTC
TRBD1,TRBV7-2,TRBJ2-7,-,CASNVRDRPSYEQYF,TGTGCCAGCAATGTCCGGGACAGGCCCTCCTACGAGCAGTACTTC
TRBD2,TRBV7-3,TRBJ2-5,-,CASSSGGETQYF,TGTGCCAGCAGCTCGGGGGGAGAGACCCAGTACTTC
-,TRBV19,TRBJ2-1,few,CASSSGGGIYNEQFF,TGTGCCAGTAGTTCCGGTGGGGGGATCTACAATGAGCAGTTCTTC
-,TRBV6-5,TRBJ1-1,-,CASSYLPPRVREAFF,TGTGCCAGCAGTTACTTACCCCCCAGGGTAAGGGAAGCTTTCTTT
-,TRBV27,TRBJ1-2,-,CASSPREGLTGYTF,TGTGCCAGCAGTCCCCGGGAGGGGCTAACGGGCTACACCTTC
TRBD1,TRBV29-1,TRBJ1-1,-,CSVEGGQAEAFF,TGCAGCGTTGAAGGGGGACAGGCTGAAGCTTTCTTT
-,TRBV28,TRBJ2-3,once,CAIRGGSGDTQYF,TGTGCCATCAGAGGGGGTTCAGGGGATACGCAGTATTTT
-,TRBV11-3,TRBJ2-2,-,CASSFKGSGELFF,TGTGCCAGCAGCTTTAAGGGGTCCGGGGAGCTGTTTTTT
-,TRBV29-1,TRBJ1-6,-,CSVDSGAFNSPLHF,TGCAGCGTTGATAGCGGAGCTTTCAATTCACCCCTCCACTTT
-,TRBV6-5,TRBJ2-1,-,CASSYGGAGNGEQFF,TGTGCCAGCAGTTACGGCGGGGCAGGGAATGGTGAGCAGTTCTTC
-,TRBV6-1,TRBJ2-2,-,CASSEWGANTGELFF,TGTGCCAGCAGTGAATGGGGCGCGAACACCGGGGAGCTGTTTTTT
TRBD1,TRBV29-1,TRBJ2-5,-,CSVTGTGQETQYF,TGCAGCGTTACAGGGACAGGGCAAGAGACCCAGTACTTC
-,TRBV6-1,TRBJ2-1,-,CASSEGGGGEQFF,TGTGCCAGCAGTGAAGGGGGAGGGGGTGAGCAGTTCTTC
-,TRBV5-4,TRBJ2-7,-,CASSWGTDRPYEQYF,TGTGCCAGCAGCTGGGGAACGGACAGACCCTACGAGCAGTACTTC
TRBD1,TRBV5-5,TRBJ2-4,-,CASSFTGTGRSKNIQYF,TGTGCCAGCAGCTTCACCGGGACAGGGCGAAGCAAAAACATTCAGTACTTC
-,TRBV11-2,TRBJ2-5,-,CASSSNQETQYF,TGTGCCAGCAGCTCCAATCAAGAGACCCAGTACTTC
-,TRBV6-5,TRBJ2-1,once,CASRPGHSRNEQFF,TGTGCCAGCAGACCAGGACATTCCCGGAATGAGCAGTTCTTC
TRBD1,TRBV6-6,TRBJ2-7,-,CASSIGQGNGEQYF,TGTGCCAGCAGTATAGGACAGGGCAACGGCGAGCAGTACTTC
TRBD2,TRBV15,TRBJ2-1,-,CATSRATSGVNEQFF,TGTGCCACCAGCAGAGCGACTAGCGGGGTCAATGAGCAGTTCTTC
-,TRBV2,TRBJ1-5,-,CASSEETGSQPQHF,TGTGCCAGCAGTGAGGAAACAGGGAGTCAGCCCCAGCATTTT
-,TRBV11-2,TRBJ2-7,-,CASSPGAHSYEQYF,TGTGCCAGCAGCCCAGGCGCCCACTCCTACGAGCAGTACTTC
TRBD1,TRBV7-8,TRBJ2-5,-,CASMLAQGVGETQYF,TGTGCCAGCATGTTGGCGCAGGGGGTCGGAGAGACCCAGTACTTC
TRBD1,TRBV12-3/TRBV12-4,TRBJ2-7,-,CASSTDRGWEQYF,TGTGCCAGCAGCACGGACAGGGGCTGGGAGCAGTACTTC
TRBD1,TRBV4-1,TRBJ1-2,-,CASSQVRDRGGYGYTF,TGCGCCAGCAGCCAAGTTCGGGACAGGGGTGGCTATGGCTACACCTTC
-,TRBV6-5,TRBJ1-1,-,CASSYGTNTEAFF,TGTGCCAGCAGTTACGGGACTAACACTGAAGCTTTCTTT
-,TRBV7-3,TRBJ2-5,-,CASSLISEETQYF,TGTGCCAGCAGCTTAATCAGTGAAGAGACCCAGTACTTC
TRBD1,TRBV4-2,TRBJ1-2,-,CASSQRGLVYTF,TGTGCCAGCAGCCAGAGGGGGCTAGTCTACACCTTC
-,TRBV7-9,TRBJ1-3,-,CASSLDVGHSGNTIYF,TGTGCCAGCAGCTTAGATGTCGGACACTCTGGAAACACCATATATTTT
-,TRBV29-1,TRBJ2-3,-,CSVDSAATDTQYF,TGCAGCGTTGATTCGGCGGCCACAGATACGCAGTATTTT
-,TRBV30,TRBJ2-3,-,CAWSVGFTDTQYF,TGTGCCTGGAGTGTGGGCTTTACAGATACGCAGTATTTT
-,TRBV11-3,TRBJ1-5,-,CANLVGQPQHF,TGTGCCAACCTAGTGGGTCAGCCCCAGCATTTT
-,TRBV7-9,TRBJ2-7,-,CASSHPVGGITYEQYF,TGTGCCAGCAGCCACCCGGTGGGGGGAATTACCTACGAGCAGTACTTC
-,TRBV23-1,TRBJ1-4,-,CASSRSGKGEKLFF,TGCGCCAGCAGTCGGTCCGGGAAGGGTGAAAAACTGTTTTTT